This entry lists 9 T cell receptor beta chains sequenced from one sample in a study of blood T cell repertoires in COVID-19. Using immunoSEQ multiplex PCR, the repertoire was profiled, and TCRdb retains in-frame clones only, with some absent. The sample carries over 45,000 clones, 80% to 90% recorded once. The sample comprised peripheral blood. These receptors were taken from a woman aged 80 or over with acute or convalescent COVID-19.

This chain connects TRBV18 to TRBJ2-1; TRBD1 matches 10 bases. Germline V gene lookup returns CDR1 KGHSH and CDR2 LQKENI. The CDR3 is 13 residues long. Trimming took 5 bases from V and 10 from J; bases not matched to a gene: 5. In nucleotides, the CDR3 is TGTGCCAGCTCAAGACAGGGGGCGAGGGAGCAGTTCTTC. It encodes CASSRQGAREQFF.

The chain has TRBV19 and TRBJ1-5; a weak D match, TRBD1 (6 bases). Trimming removed 6 bases from V and 3 bases from J, with 15 bases in between. The CDR3 sequence is 15 residues long. The germline CDR1 and CDR2 sequences are LNHDA and SQIVND (reference sequence). As DNA, the CDR3 is TGTGCCAGTAGCGGGACACCAGATTTCAATCAGCCCCAGCATTTT. Residues: CASSGTPDFNQPQHF.

The rearrangement links TRBV5-5 to TRBJ2-3, with D perhaps TRBD1 (5 bases). The V gene's germline CDR1 is SGHKS and CDR2 YYEKEE (reference sequence). The CDR3 loop spans 16 amino acids. The ends were cut back, 4 bases at V and 2 bases at J, with 17 bases in the middle. Written as DNA, the CDR3 is TGTGCCAGCAGCCCGTTGGCCAGGGCCACCACAGATACGCAGTATTTT. Protein sequence: CASSPLARATTDTQYF.

The chain carries TRBV6-5 and TRBJ1-2, with D perhaps matching TRBD1 (6 bases). CDR1 and CDR2 from the germline V gene are MNHEY and SVGAGI. This CDR3 is built from 13 residues. Trimming shortened V by 6 bases and J by 3 bases, and 11 bases separated the two germline ends. The chain's CDR3 is CASRPGVYYGYTF. CDR3 nucleotides: TGTGCCAGCAGACCAGGGGTGTACTATGGCTACACCTTC.

V usage is TRBV18 and J usage is TRBJ2-2; TRBD2 matches 14 bases. The ends lost 0 bases at V and 6 bases at J; junction bases unmatched: 9. The CDR3 length is 19 residues. From germline, CDR1 is KGHSH and CDR2 LQKENI. CDR3 sequence: CASSPPGLAGAPFPGELFF. The CDR3 DNA is TGTGCCAGCTCACCACCGGGACTAGCGGGGGCCCCGTTCCCCGGGGAGCTGTTTTTT.

This chain joins TRBV7-9 and TRBJ2-1; D uncertain. Germline V lookup: CDR1 SEHNR, CDR2 FQNEAQ (reference sequence). The ends were cut back, 4 bases at V and 7 bases at J, with 11 bases in the middle. The CDR3 contains 13 residues. The CDR3 DNA sequence: TGTGCCAGCAGCTCTGAATCCGAGAATGAGCAGTTCTTC. This sequence encodes CASSSESENEQFF. Together with reference TRBV7-9 and TRBJ2-1, the CDR3 gives the full variable domain: DTGVSQNPRHKITKRGQNVTFRCDPISEHNRLYWYRQTLGQGPEFLTYFQNEAQLEKSRLLSDRFSAERPKGSFSTLEIQRTEQGDSAMYLCASSSESENEQFFGPGTRLTVL.

The genes are TRBV9 and TRBJ2-1; TRBD2 aligns across 7 bases. This CDR3 contains 14 residues. The V and J ends lost 4 bases and 5 bases, in that order; junction bases with no gene match: 6. Germline CDR1 SGDLS, CDR2 YYNGEE. CDR3 sequence: CASSTPSGHNEQFF. In DNA, the CDR3 is TGTGCCAGCAGCACCCCTAGCGGCCACAATGAGCAGTTCTTC.

V gene TRBV30 combines with J gene TRBJ2-5, with 9 positions matching TRBD2. This CDR3 is 14 amino acids long. CDR1 and CDR2 from the germline V gene are GTSNPN and SVGIG (reference sequence). The junction had 6 bases not matched to a gene; V was cut back by 3 bases and J by 4 bases. CDR3 bases: TGTGCCTGGAGAGTAGCGGGGGCGGGAGAGACCCAGTACTTC. Translated: CAWRVAGAGETQYF.

This chain uses TRBV5-1 with TRBJ1-1; D not certain. There are 14 residues in the CDR3. Germline lookup yields CDR1 SGHRS and CDR2 YFSETQ. The ends were cut back, 4 bases at V and 0 bases at J, with 10 bases in the middle. CDR3 DNA sequence: TGCGCCAGCAGCCCATTTCCGGTGAACACTGAAGCTTTCTTT. It specifies CASSPFPVNTEAFF. Supplemented by reference TRBV5-1 and TRBJ1-1, the full variable domain reads KAGVTQTPRYLIKTRGQQVTLSCSPISGHRSVSWYQQTPGQGLQFLFEYFSETQRNKGNFPGRFSGRQFSNSRSEMNVSTLELGDSALYLCASSPFPVNTEAFFGQGTRLTVV.